This note documents a single T cell receptor (beta chain) sequence. The CDR3 spans 15 residues. V dropped 4 bases and J dropped 8; count of bases not matched to a gene: 8. CDR1 and CDR2 from the germline V gene are MNHEY and SVGAGI. This sample was taken from a study of T cell responses to AZD1222 COVID-19 vaccine. Generated by immunoSEQ multiplex PCR, the TCRdb table keeps only in-frame clones and is missing some. Of more than 100,000 clones listed, 92% are singletons. The genes are TRBV6-5 and TRBJ1-2, with 12 bases identical to TRBD1. This sample comprised peripheral blood, obtained 28 days after the second AZD1222 dose. This receptor was identified in an adult who received the AZD1222 COVID-19 vaccine. CDR3 protein: CASSSGTGGAKGYTF. DNA for the CDR3: TGTGCCAGCAGTTCCGGGACAGGGGGCGCGAAGGGCTACACCTTC.